This T cell receptor beta chain was sequenced during a study of blood T cell repertoires in COVID-19. Study summary: Italy, Spain and the United States were the sources of the convalescent and acute COVID-19 samples. PBMCs, B-cell-depleted T cells, or T cells were the source of the cDNA or gDNA that made up the material.

V lost 7 bases, J lost 1 base, and 14 bases lay in between. Germline CDR1 reads SNHLY; CDR2 reads FYNNEI. The CDR3 runs 15 residues. Authors' analysis steps: Counts of nucleated cells, estimated from reference gene primer amplification, were obtained. The data were produced by immunoSEQ multiplex PCR, yet TCRdb's version contains in-frame clones alone and is incomplete. Clone size and the V and J calls come from that table; the DNA yielded D and trimming. The sample has approximately 190,000 clones; around 84% are singletons. The clonotype comes from a human donor in a cohort sampled during active COVID-19. The sequenced sample was peripheral blood. This rearrangement joins TRBV2 to TRBJ1-5; D is undetermined. In DNA, the CDR3 is TGTGCCAGCACCGGGGAGTACGGGAGCAATCAGCCCCAGCATTTT. The encoded protein is CASTGEYGSNQPQHF.